One T cell receptor beta chain is described in this entry. The data were obtained in a study of OX40 agonist ivuxolimab in advanced cancers. The germline V gene encodes CDR1 SGHDT and CDR2 YYEEEE. Unmatched junction bases numbered 2, after V lost 4 bases and J lost 1 base. The CDR3 length is 14 residues. Some clones are missing from TCRdb's copy, which holds only in-frame ones; the method was immunoSEQ multiplex PCR. Of roughly 75,000 clones detected, roughly 89% appear once; the ten largest clones hold roughly 3%. The receptor's source is an adult with an advanced solid tumor such as melanoma, head and neck, liver or kidney cancer. The gene calls are TRBV5-6 and TRBJ1-1, with 9 nucleotides matching TRBD1. The material sequenced was CD4+ or CD8+ T cells sorted from blood, taken in a trial of the OX40 agonist ivuxolimab. The CDR3 sequence is CASSRGQGNTEAFF. The CDR3 DNA reads as TGTGCCAGCAGCCGGGGACAGGGGAACACTGAAGCTTTCTTT.